The TCR beta chain described here comes from a study of cytomegalovirus exposure and HLA in healthy donors. Primers for the PCR totalled 60 Vbeta and 13 Jbeta. Some clones are missing from TCRdb's copy, which holds only in-frame ones; the method was immunoSEQ multiplex PCR. Of some 180,000 clones listed, around 76% are singletons. This clone has only one observation. The antigen is unknown. An end of the junction does not agree with germline; a read error may underlie this. Findings of the study overall: Over 150 TCR beta chains were listed as cytomegalovirus-associated.

There are 15 residues in the CDR3. CDR1 SGHTA and CDR2 FQGNSA come from the germline V gene. The V call is TRBV7-2, the J call TRBJ2-6, with D possibly TRBD1 on 5 matching bases. This clonotype originated in a woman between 25 and 40 years old in good health and CMV-seropositive. The material sequenced was PBMCs. The CDR3 bases are TGTGCCAGCAGCTTAATGGCTTCTGGGGCCAACGGCCTGACTTTC. Amino acids: CASSLMASGANGLTF.